This section outlines one T cell receptor (beta chain) sequence together with its context. The record originates from a study of blood T cell repertoires in COVID-19. Looking at the study overall: Samples of COVID-19 (acute and convalescent) were obtained from the United States, Italy and Spain.

The CDR3 length is 13 residues. Germline CDR1 reads MDHEN; CDR2 reads SYDVKM. Trimming shortened V by 1 base and J by 5 bases, and 9 bases separated the two germline ends. Some clones are missing from TCRdb's copy, which holds only in-frame ones; the method was immunoSEQ multiplex PCR. The table records around 70,000 clones, approximately 81% of them present only once. The receptor was derived from a woman of 80 years or more with active or convalescent COVID-19. The chain has TRBV28 and TRBJ2-7, with a possible D match to TRBD1 (6 bases). The sample taken for sequencing was peripheral blood. This CDR3 is CASSLYGTHEQYF. The CDR3 coding sequence is TGTGCCAGCAGTTTATATGGGACACACGAGCAGTACTTC.